Listed below are T cell receptor beta chains from one sample, sequenced in a study of CD8 T cells in Susac syndrome. TCRdb called the immunoSEQ multiplex PCR reads again in MiXCR, with one record for every CDR3 protein. Here the sample spans over 65,000 distinct CDR3 sequences, 85% to 95% being singletons. The sequencing input was CD4+ T cells from PBMCs. These receptors originate from a human donor with Susac syndrome. Each CDR3 is given with its conserved first and last residue. The order of the fields is D gene, CDR3 length, J gene, V gene, clone size, CDR3 DNA, CDR3 protein. The D gene is left open where the match is weak. Not every row has a clone size; where given, it reads once, few, many or a size class.

>-|13|TRBJ2-7|TRBV12-3/TRBV12-4|-
TGTGCCAGCAGTTTAGTCCTAGCCTACGAGCAGTACTTC
CASSLVLAYEQYF
>-|14|TRBJ2-3|TRBV20-1|-
TGCAGTGCTAGAGTCCCCCTTGCCGCAGATACGCAGTATTTT
CSARVPLAADTQYF
>TRBD2|21|TRBJ2-3|TRBV30|-
TGTGCCTGGAGTGTTGATGGGGAGGGCCGACTAGCGGGAGACCTCACAGATACGCAGTATTTT
CAWSVDGEGRLAGDLTDTQYF
>-|15|TRBJ2-1|TRBV3-1|-
TGTGCCAGCAGCCCAGGACGGGACTCTATCGATGAGCAGTTCTTC
CASSPGRDSIDEQFF
>-|15|TRBJ2-2|TRBV5-4|-
TGTGCCAGCAGCTCCCGGGCCGAGAACACCGGGGAGCTGTTTTTT
CASSSRAENTGELFF
>TRBD2|16|TRBJ2-1|TRBV7-6|-
TGTGCCAGCAGCTTAGGGGTAGCGGGAGTCACAAATGAGCAGTTCTTC
CASSLGVAGVTNEQFF
>-|14|TRBJ1-1|TRBV30|-
TGTGCCTGGAGTGTAAGGGCACCAAGGACTGAAGCTTTCTTT
CAWSVRAPRTEAFF
>TRBD1|16|TRBJ2-2|TRBV10-3|-
TGTGCCATCAGTGACACCGGACAGGGCAGGACCGGGGAGCTGTTTTTT
CAISDTGQGRTGELFF
>TRBD1|15|TRBJ2-2|TRBV6-1|-
TGTGCCAGCAGCCTGACAGGGGGCGTCACCGGGGAGCTGTTTTTT
CASSLTGGVTGELFF
>-|17|TRBJ2-2|TRBV5-4|-
TGTGCCAGCACCACCGGGGGAGCGCCGGAGGGCACCGGGGAGCTGTTTTTT
CASTTGGAPEGTGELFF
>-|15|TRBJ1-4|TRBV11-2|-
TGTGCCAGCAGCCGTACAGGGCAGACTAATGAAAAACTGTTTTTT
CASSRTGQTNEKLFF
>TRBD1|16|TRBJ2-7|TRBV20-1|-
TGCAGTGCTAGAGATGGAGTCCGGACAGGGGGCTACGAGCAGTACTTC
CSARDGVRTGGYEQYF
>TRBD1|15|TRBJ1-1|TRBV6-4|-
TGTGCCAGCAAGTGGCAGGGGGCGCGGAGCACTGAAGCTTTCTTT
CASKWQGARSTEAFF
>TRBD2|18|TRBJ2-1|TRBV4-1|-
TGCGCCAGCAGCCAAGGAGTTTTGCGGGAGAGGGGTTACAATGAGCAGTTCTTC
CASSQGVLRERGYNEQFF
>TRBD2|16|TRBJ2-3|TRBV14|-
TGTGCCAGCAGCCCACCGACTAGCGGGAGACCAGATACGCAGTATTTT
CASSPPTSGRPDTQYF
>-|13|TRBJ1-5|TRBV19|-
TGTGCCAGTAGTATACGGGGAGATCAGCCCCAGCATTTT
CASSIRGDQPQHF
>TRBD2|17|TRBJ2-1|TRBV20-1|-
TGCAGTGCTAGAGAGCGTAGCGGGGGGCGTTTCTACAATGAGCAGTTCTTC
CSARERSGGRFYNEQFF
>TRBD1|16|TRBJ2-1|TRBV12-3/TRBV12-4|-
TGTGCCAGCAGCCTATACGACAGGGGGAACTACAATGAGCAGTTCTTC
CASSLYDRGNYNEQFF
>-|11|TRBJ1-2|TRBV7-9|-
TGTGCCAGCAGCTTAGAACGGGCTTACACCTTC
CASSLERAYTF
>TRBD1|11|TRBJ1-1|TRBV6-1|few
TGTGCCAGCAGGTGGACAGGTGAAGCTTTCTTT
CASRWTGEAFF
>TRBD1|17|TRBJ2-2|TRBV10-3|-
TGTGCCATCAGTGACCGGGACAGGGGGCGCGAAACCGGGGAGCTGTTTTTT
CAISDRDRGRETGELFF
>-|11|TRBJ2-2|TRBV28|-
TGTGCCAACCCCAACACCGGGGAGCTGTTTTTT
CANPNTGELFF
>-|14|TRBJ2-3|TRBV7-2|-
TGTGCCAGCAGCTTGGGCCAGATCACAGATACGCAGTATTTT
CASSLGQITDTQYF
>-|14|TRBJ2-2|TRBV28|once
TGTGCCAGCAGGCCAACAGGGCGTACCGGGGAGCTGTTTTTT
CASRPTGRTGELFF
>-|13|TRBJ2-2|TRBV7-2|-
TGTGCCGCACGTCGGGGGAACACCGGGGAGCTGTTTTTT
CAARRGNTGELFF
>-|13|TRBJ2-5|TRBV5-1|-
TGCGCCAGCAGCAGGGGAAAGATGGAGACCCAGTACTTC
CASSRGKMETQYF
>TRBD2|16|TRBJ2-3|TRBV4-3|few
TGCGCCAGCAGCCAAACACTAGCGGGCCGCACAGATACGCAGTATTTT
CASSQTLAGRTDTQYF
>TRBD1|14|TRBJ1-4|TRBV27|-
TGTGCCAGTCATCGACAGGGAACTAATGGAAAACTGTTTTTT
CASHRQGTNGKLFF
>-|15|TRBJ1-1|TRBV5-1|-
TGCGCCAGCAGACTTAACCCGGGCCTCAACACTGAAGCTTTCTTT
CASRLNPGLNTEAFF
>TRBD1|14|TRBJ1-1|TRBV7-8|once
TGTGCCAGCAGCTTACAAACAGGGGGAACTGAAGCTTTCTTT
CASSLQTGGTEAFF
>-|9|TRBJ1-2|TRBV29-1|-
TGCAGCGTTGAAGATGGCTACACCTTC
CSVEDGYTF
>-|12|TRBJ1-4|TRBV28|-
TGTGCCAGCAGTTCCGGCATAGGACCGGTGTTTTTT
CASSSGIGPVFF
>TRBD2|13|TRBJ2-1|TRBV29-1|-
TGCAGCGTTGCTAGCGGGCCGTACAATGAGCAGTTCTTC
CSVASGPYNEQFF
>TRBD2|15|TRBJ2-1|TRBV12-3/TRBV12-4|-
TGTGCCAGCAGTATCACTAGCGGGAGGGTAAATGAGCAGTTCTTC
CASSITSGRVNEQFF
>-|11|TRBJ2-1|TRBV20-1|-
TGCAGTGCTTCAACAGGGGGGGGTCAGTTCTTC
CSASTGGGQFF
>-|11|TRBJ1-1|TRBV6-6|-
TGTGCCAGCAGCCGCACAGTCGAGGCTTTCTTT
CASSRTVEAFF
>-|13|TRBJ1-5|TRBV30|-
TGTGCCTGGAGGCTGTCCGGTGCCCAGCCCCAGCATTTT
CAWRLSGAQPQHF
>TRBD1|15|TRBJ2-2|TRBV28|-
TGTGCCAGCAATGCCCGGGGACAGGCGGGCGGGGAGCTGTTTTTT
CASNARGQAGGELFF
>-|16|TRBJ1-1|TRBV20-1|once
TGCAGTGCAGCGGGGCCGGGAACCGGTAAGAACACTGAAGCTTTCTTT
CSAAGPGTGKNTEAFF
>-|11|TRBJ2-1|TRBV12-5|-
TGTGCTAGTGGGACCTACAATGAGCAGTTCTTC
CASGTYNEQFF
>-|16|TRBJ2-5|TRBV19|-
TGTGCCAGTAGTATTTACGGGTTGACAGCTCAAGAGACCCAGTACTTC
CASSIYGLTAQETQYF
>-|15|TRBJ1-1|TRBV5-1|-
TGCGCCAGCAGCTTGGTAGCAGGTAAGGGGACTGAAGCTTTCTTT
CASSLVAGKGTEAFF
>TRBD2|15|TRBJ2-3|TRBV2|-
TGTGCCAGCAGTGGACTAGCGGGAAGCACAGATACGCAGTATTTT
CASSGLAGSTDTQYF
>TRBD1|13|TRBJ2-5|TRBV29-1|-
TGCAGCGGATGGGACAGGGTGCAAGGGACCCAGTACTTC
CSGWDRVQGTQYF
>-|12|TRBJ2-1|TRBV20-1|-
TGCAGTGCCCAAAGCGGCCGGGGTGAGCAGTTCTTC
CSAQSGRGEQFF
>-|13|TRBJ1-1|TRBV2|-
TGTGCCAGCACCCCAGGGAGAAGCACTGAAGCTTTCTTT
CASTPGRSTEAFF
>-|14|TRBJ2-1|TRBV7-2|-
TGTGCCAGCAGCCTTAGGGGGGGCCACAATGAGCAGTTCTTC
CASSLRGGHNEQFF
>-|16|TRBJ2-6|TRBV5-4|-
TGTGCCAGCAGCTTGGGTGGCGGGCCAGGGGCCAACGTCCTGACTTTC
CASSLGGGPGANVLTF
>-|15|TRBJ2-3|TRBV5-1|-
TGCGCCAGCAGCCCTCTGGGGGGTAGCACAGATACGCAGTATTTT
CASSPLGGSTDTQYF
>-|15|TRBJ2-1|TRBV12-3/TRBV12-4|once
TGTGCCAGCGACGTTAGAGGGAGGGGGTACAATGAGCAGTTCTTC
CASDVRGRGYNEQFF
>-|8|TRBJ2-1|TRBV9|-
TGTGCCAGCAGCCGAGAGGTCTTC
CASSREVF
>-|16|TRBJ2-7|TRBV18|-
TGTGCCAGCTCATCCCAACAGGTGGGCGGGGAGTACGAGCAGTACTTC
CASSSQQVGGEYEQYF
>TRBD1|12|TRBJ1-1|TRBV20-1|-
TGCAGTGCTTGGGACAGTAACACTGAAGCTTTCTTT
CSAWDSNTEAFF
>TRBD1|16|TRBJ2-1|TRBV24-1|-
TGTGCCACCAGTGATCCGACAGGGGGCAGGTACAATGAGCAGTTCTTC
CATSDPTGGRYNEQFF
>-|14|TRBJ1-1|TRBV28|once
TGTGCCAGCAGTTCGAAGCAATTGAACACTGAAGCTTTCTTT
CASSSKQLNTEAFF
>-|12|TRBJ2-7|TRBV5-1|-
TGCGCCAGCAGCGAACAGGCCTACGAGCAGTACTTC
CASSEQAYEQYF
>TRBD2|17|TRBJ2-5|TRBV4-1|-
TGCGCCAGCAGCCAAGATCGGTTTAGCGGGATCAAAGAGACCCAGTACTTC
CASSQDRFSGIKETQYF
>TRBD1|13|TRBJ1-2|TRBV2|once
TGTGCCAGCAGTCAGGGGGCTACCTATGGCTACACCTTC
CASSQGATYGYTF